This T cell receptor (beta chain) was found in a study of blood T cell repertoires in COVID-19. Per the authors' pipeline: Estimated nucleated cell counts came from reference gene primer amplification. Repertoires were generated with immunoSEQ multiplex PCR, while TCRdb's copy carries only in-frame clones and drops some. Clonal size and the V and J genes are those of that table, whereas D and trimming came from the DNA. Seen here are 45,000 to 55,000 clones, approximately 78% observed once, and the top ten hold about 6.1%. This clone came up once. The specimen sequenced was PBMCs or T cells enriched from blood (not recorded which). This receptor was identified in a woman aged 45 to 65 with acute COVID-19.

CDR3 amino acids: CASSYRGADTGELFF. CDR3 in DNA: TGTGCCAGCAGTTACCGGGGGGCCGACACCGGGGAGCTGTTTTTT. The genes are TRBV6-5 and TRBJ2-2, with D possibly being TRBD2 (7 bases). Germline CDR1 and CDR2: MNHEY and SVGAGI. The CDR3 is 15 amino acids. Trimming shortened V by 2 bases and J by 3 bases, and 10 bases separated the two germline ends.